A selection of T cell receptor beta chains follows, all from one sample in a study of blood T cell repertoires in COVID-19. Using immunoSEQ multiplex PCR, the repertoire was profiled, and TCRdb retains in-frame clones only, with some absent. Of tens of thousands of clones in the sample, roughly 89% were seen once. The sequenced material came from peripheral blood. All receptors derive from a man at least 80 years old with acute or convalescent COVID-19. Both conserved end residues are part of each CDR3. Fields, in order: CDR3 DNA, CDR3 protein, D gene, J gene, clone size, V gene. D genes are given only for firm matches. Size is omitted from some rows. Given values are once, few, many or a class for expanded clones.

TGTGCCAGCAGCTTAGCGGCCAGGTCACCCCTCCACTTT | CASSLAARSPLHF | . | TRBJ1-6 | . | TRBV7-9
TGTGCCAGCAGCCCACTAGCGGGGGCCGACAATGAGCAGTTCTTC | CASSPLAGADNEQFF | TRBD2 | TRBJ2-1 | . | TRBV6-5
TGTGCCAGCACCCATGGGGGCACTAGCACAGATACGCAGTATTTT | CASTHGGTSTDTQYF | . | TRBJ2-3 | . | TRBV7-2
TGTGCCAGCAGAAACCGGGACAGGGTCTTCGAGCAGTACTTC | CASRNRDRVFEQYF | TRBD1 | TRBJ2-7 | . | TRBV2
TGTGCCTGGACAGGGGCCTTCTACGAGCAGTACTTC | CAWTGAFYEQYF | . | TRBJ2-7 | . | TRBV30
TGTGCCAGCAGCCAAGAAGGGAGCGGGGGGATCTACGAGCAGTACTTC | CASSQEGSGGIYEQYF | TRBD2 | TRBJ2-7 | . | TRBV3-1/TRBV3-2
TGTGCCAGTATCCCGCGCCGGAACACTGAAGCTTTCTTT | CASIPRRNTEAFF | . | TRBJ1-1 | few | TRBV19
TGTGCCAGCAGCTCCGACAGGGGTCGCGCTGAAGCTTTCTTT | CASSSDRGRAEAFF | TRBD1 | TRBJ1-1 | . | TRBV7-8
TGTGCCAGCAGCATTCGGGACAGGGTAATCACTGAAGCTTTCTTT | CASSIRDRVITEAFF | . | TRBJ1-1 | . | TRBV21-1
TGTGCCAGCAGCCCTGACAGGAATAGCAATCAGCCCCAGCATTTT | CASSPDRNSNQPQHF | . | TRBJ1-5 | . | TRBV7-6
TGTGCAAGGCCTCGGGACAGCCACTACGAGCAGTACTTC | CARPRDSHYEQYF | . | TRBJ2-7 | . | TRBV12-2
TGTGCCAGCAGCTTCAGGGGGCAGGACTACAATGAGCAGTTCTTC | CASSFRGQDYNEQFF | TRBD1 | TRBJ2-1 | once | TRBV11-3
TGCAGCGCCGCAAGGGACAGAACCTACGAGCAGTACTTC | CSAARDRTYEQYF | TRBD1 | TRBJ2-7 | once | TRBV29-1
TGTGCCAGTACCGGGACTAGCGGGGGACATCCTAGCACAGATACGCAGTATTTT | CASTGTSGGHPSTDTQYF | TRBD2 | TRBJ2-3 | few | TRBV19
TGTGCCAGCAGCTTGGTAACGGGATCCTACGAGCAGTACTTC | CASSLVTGSYEQYF | . | TRBJ2-7 | . | TRBV5-6
TGCGCCAGCAGCTTGGCTGGGACATTCTACGAGCAGTACTTC | CASSLAGTFYEQYF | . | TRBJ2-7 | . | TRBV5-1
TGTGCCAGCAGCGATCCCGGCGACAGGGGGCGCGGAAGCAATCAGCCCCAGCATTTT | CASSDPGDRGRGSNQPQHF | TRBD1 | TRBJ1-5 | . | TRBV7-6
TGTGCCAGCCCCGACTTTAGCACAGATACGCAGTATTTT | CASPDFSTDTQYF | . | TRBJ2-3 | . | TRBV27
TGCGCCAGCAGCTTGGTTGGGGCGGGGGCCCAGTACTTC | CASSLVGAGAQYF | TRBD2 | TRBJ2-5 | . | TRBV5-1
TGTGCCAGCAGTCCCCTAGGACAGGGGGCCTACGAGCAGTACTTC | CASSPLGQGAYEQYF | TRBD1 | TRBJ2-7 | . | TRBV7-8
TGCGCCAGCAGCACGGACAGGAACTATGGCTACACCTTC | CASSTDRNYGYTF | TRBD1 | TRBJ1-2 | . | TRBV5-1
TGTGCCAGCACCAGTTCAGGGTATGGGGGAAACACCATATATTTT | CASTSSGYGGNTIYF | . | TRBJ1-3 | . | TRBV6-5
TGTGCCAGCTCAGGACAGGAGGACACTGAAGCTTTCTTT | CASSGQEDTEAFF | TRBD1 | TRBJ1-1 | . | TRBV18
TGTGCCAGCAGCGTAGATCCCAGTCAAGAGACCCAGTACTTC | CASSVDPSQETQYF | . | TRBJ2-5 | . | TRBV9
TGTGCCAGCAGTGACCTTCCAGGGTACGGCACAGATACGCAGTATTTT | CASSDLPGYGTDTQYF | . | TRBJ2-3 | . | TRBV6-1
TGTGCCAGCAGCTTATTAGCGGGCCAAGAGACCCAGTACTTC | CASSLLAGQETQYF | TRBD2 | TRBJ2-5 | . | TRBV5-4
TGCGCCAGCAGTGCAGGGAACCCGATGAACACTGAAGCTTTCTTT | CASSAGNPMNTEAFF | . | TRBJ1-1 | . | TRBV10-2
TGTGCCAGCAGCCAGTCAGGAGGGTTTAATGAAAAACTGTTTTTT | CASSQSGGFNEKLFF | . | TRBJ1-4 | . | TRBV7-9